This is a list of T cell receptor beta chains from one sample in a study of blood T cell repertoires in COVID-19. Method: immunoSEQ multiplex PCR; TCRdb's copy keeps in-frame clones and lacks some. The data hold more than 150,000 clones, with around 87% observed a single time. The sample was peripheral blood. These TCRs come from a man aged 35 to 55 with active or convalescent COVID-19. Each CDR3 is given with its conserved first and last residue. The D gene is left open where the match is weak.

D gene	V gene	J gene	CDR3 protein	CDR3 DNA
TRBD2	TRBV9	TRBJ2-3	CASSPGGAQDTQYF	TGTGCCAGCAGCCCGGGGGGGGCGCAAGATACGCAGTATTTT
-	TRBV6-2/TRBV6-3	TRBJ1-1	CASSYSGGHNEAFF	TGTGCCAGCAGTTATTCCGGGGGGCATAATGAAGCTTTCTTT
-	TRBV30	TRBJ1-1	CAWSYRGNTEAFF	TGTGCCTGGAGTTACCGGGGGAACACTGAAGCTTTCTTT
-	TRBV6-5	TRBJ2-5	CASSGQPQETQYF	TGTGCCAGCAGCGGACAGCCGCAAGAGACCCAGTACTTC
-	TRBV4-3	TRBJ2-2	CASSQEPPGESGELFF	TGCGCCAGCAGCCAAGAACCTCCGGGGGAATCCGGGGAGCTGTTTTTT
TRBD1	TRBV18	TRBJ1-2	CASSPSIRTGGKDYGYTF	TGTGCCAGCTCACCGAGTATCAGAACAGGGGGCAAGGACTATGGCTACACCTTC
TRBD1	TRBV7-2	TRBJ2-7	CASSLNRGPYEQYF	TGTGCCAGCAGCTTAAACAGGGGGCCGTACGAGCAGTACTTC
TRBD1	TRBV5-6	TRBJ1-1	CASSFGTGYRAEAFF	TGTGCCAGCAGCTTTGGGACAGGTTACAGGGCTGAAGCTTTCTTT
-	TRBV4-2	TRBJ1-6	CASSQDRVDRSSYNSPLHF	TGTGCCAGCAGCCAAGACCGGGTAGACAGGAGCTCCTATAATTCACCCCTCCACTTT
TRBD1	TRBV23-1	TRBJ1-1	CASSQPRGHEAFF	TGCGCCAGCAGTCAACCCAGGGGGCATGAGGCTTTCTTT
-	TRBV7-6	TRBJ1-6	CASSFRSSYNSPLHF	TGTGCCAGCAGCTTCCGGAGCTCCTATAATTCACCCCTCCACTTT
-	TRBV11-3	TRBJ2-2	CASSLGGAGELFF	TGTGCCAGCAGCTTAGGGGGAGCCGGGGAGCTGTTTTTT
TRBD1	TRBV6-6	TRBJ1-1	CASSKQAGGNTEAFF	TGTGCCAGCAGTAAACAAGCAGGGGGAAACACTGAAGCTTTCTTT